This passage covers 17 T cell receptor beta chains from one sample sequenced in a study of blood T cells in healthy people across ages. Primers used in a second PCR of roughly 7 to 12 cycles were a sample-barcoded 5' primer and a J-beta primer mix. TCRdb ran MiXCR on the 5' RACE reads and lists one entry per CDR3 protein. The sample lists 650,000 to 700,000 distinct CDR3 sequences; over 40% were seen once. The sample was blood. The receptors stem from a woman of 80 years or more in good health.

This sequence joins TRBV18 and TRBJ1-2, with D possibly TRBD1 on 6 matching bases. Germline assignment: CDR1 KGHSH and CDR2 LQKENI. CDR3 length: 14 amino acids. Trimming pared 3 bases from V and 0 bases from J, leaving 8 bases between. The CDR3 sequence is CASSPRDTNYGYTF. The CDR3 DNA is TGTGCCAGCTCACCCAGGGACACTAACTATGGCTACACCTTC.

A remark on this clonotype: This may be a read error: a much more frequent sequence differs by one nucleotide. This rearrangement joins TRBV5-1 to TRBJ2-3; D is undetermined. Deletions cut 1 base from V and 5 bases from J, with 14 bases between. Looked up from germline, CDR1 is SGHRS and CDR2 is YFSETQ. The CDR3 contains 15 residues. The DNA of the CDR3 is TGCGCCAGCAGCTTGCAGGAAGAGATGGGAGATACGCAGTATTTT. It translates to CASSLQEEMGDTQYF.

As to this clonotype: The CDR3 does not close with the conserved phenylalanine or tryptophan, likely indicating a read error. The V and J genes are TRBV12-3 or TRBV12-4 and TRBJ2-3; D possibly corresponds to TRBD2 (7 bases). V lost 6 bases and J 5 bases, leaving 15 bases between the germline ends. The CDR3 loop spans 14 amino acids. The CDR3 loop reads CASSQRGAEDTQYS. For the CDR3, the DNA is TGTGCCAGCAGCCAACGGGGGGCAGAAGATACGCAGTATTCT.

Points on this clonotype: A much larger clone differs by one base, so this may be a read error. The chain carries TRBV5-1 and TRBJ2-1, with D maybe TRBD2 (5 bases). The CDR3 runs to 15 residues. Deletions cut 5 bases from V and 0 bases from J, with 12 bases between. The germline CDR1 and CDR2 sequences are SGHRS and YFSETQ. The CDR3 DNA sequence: TGCGCCAGCAGAACAGCGGCGAGCTCCTACAATGAGCAGTTCTTC. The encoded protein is CASRTAASSYNEQFF.

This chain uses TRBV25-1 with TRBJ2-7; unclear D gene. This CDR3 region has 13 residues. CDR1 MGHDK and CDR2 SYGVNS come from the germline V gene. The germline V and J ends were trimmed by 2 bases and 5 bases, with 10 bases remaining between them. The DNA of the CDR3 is TGTGCCAGCAGTGAAATCGCCCGGAACGAGCAGTACTTC. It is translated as CASSEIARNEQYF.

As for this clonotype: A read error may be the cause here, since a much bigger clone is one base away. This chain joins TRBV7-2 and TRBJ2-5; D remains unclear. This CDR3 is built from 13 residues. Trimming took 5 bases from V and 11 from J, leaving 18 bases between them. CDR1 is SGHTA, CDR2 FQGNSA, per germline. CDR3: CASSETSCNEQYF. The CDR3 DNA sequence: TGTGCCAGCAGCGAAACCAGTTGCAATGAGCAGTACTTC.

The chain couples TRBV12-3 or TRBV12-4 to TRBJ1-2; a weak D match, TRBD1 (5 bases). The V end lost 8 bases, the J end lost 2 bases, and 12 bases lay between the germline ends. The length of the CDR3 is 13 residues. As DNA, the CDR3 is TGTGCCAGCCCGGGTGGGGGGAACTATGGCTACACCTTC. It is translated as CASPGGGNYGYTF.

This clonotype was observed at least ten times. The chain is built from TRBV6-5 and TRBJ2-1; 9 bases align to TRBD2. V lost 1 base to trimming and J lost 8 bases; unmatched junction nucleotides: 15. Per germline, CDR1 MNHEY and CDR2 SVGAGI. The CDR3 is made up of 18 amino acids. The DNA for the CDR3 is TGTGCCAGCAGTTACTTTATCAACAGCGGGAGGAATAACGATGAGCAGTTCTTC. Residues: CASSYFINSGRNNDEQFF.

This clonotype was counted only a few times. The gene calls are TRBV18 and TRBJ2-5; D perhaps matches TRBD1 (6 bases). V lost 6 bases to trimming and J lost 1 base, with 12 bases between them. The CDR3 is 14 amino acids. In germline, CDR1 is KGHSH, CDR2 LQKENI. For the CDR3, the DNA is TGTGCCAGCTCCCCAGGGACAATCCAAGAGACCCAGTACTTC. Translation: CASSPGTIQETQYF.

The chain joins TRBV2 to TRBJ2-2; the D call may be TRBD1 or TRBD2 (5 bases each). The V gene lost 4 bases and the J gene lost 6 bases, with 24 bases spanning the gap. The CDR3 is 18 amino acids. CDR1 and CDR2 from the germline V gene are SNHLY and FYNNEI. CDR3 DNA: TGTGCCAGCAGTGCCCGGGACGGAGCCGGCGATGCCCCCGGGGAGCTGTTTTTT. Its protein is CASSARDGAGDAPGELFF.

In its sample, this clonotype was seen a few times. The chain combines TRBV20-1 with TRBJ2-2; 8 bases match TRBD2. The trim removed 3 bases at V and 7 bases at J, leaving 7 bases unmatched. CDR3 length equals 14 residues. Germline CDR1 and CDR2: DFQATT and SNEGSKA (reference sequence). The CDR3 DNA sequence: TGCAGTGCTAGGGGACTAGATTTCAGCGGGGAGCTGTTTTTT. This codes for CSARGLDFSGELFF.

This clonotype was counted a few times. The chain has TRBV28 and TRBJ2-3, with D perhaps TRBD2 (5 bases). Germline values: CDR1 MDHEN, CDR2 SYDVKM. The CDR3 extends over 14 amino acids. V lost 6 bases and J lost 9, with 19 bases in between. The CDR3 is CASRTTLPNLTQYF. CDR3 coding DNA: TGTGCCAGCAGGACTACGCTTCCGAACCTAACGCAGTATTTT. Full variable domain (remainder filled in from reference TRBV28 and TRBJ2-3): DVKVTQSSRYLVKRTGEKVFLECVQDMDHENMFWYRQDPGLGLRLIYFSYDVKMKEKGDIPEGYSVSREKKERFSLILESASTNQTSMYLCASRTTLPNLTQYFGPGTRLTVL.

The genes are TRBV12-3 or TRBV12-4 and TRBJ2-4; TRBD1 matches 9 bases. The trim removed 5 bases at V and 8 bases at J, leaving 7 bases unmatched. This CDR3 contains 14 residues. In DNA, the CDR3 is TGTGCCAGCAGTCCAACAGGGGGCTTTGACATTCAGTACTTC. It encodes CASSPTGGFDIQYF.

The CDR3 DNA follows: TGTGCTTCCCAGGGGGCTTTTTCCGGGGAGCTGTTTTTT. Its translation is CASQGAFSGELFF. The genes are TRBV27 and TRBJ2-2; 8 nucleotides line up with TRBD1. The germline V gene has CDR1 MNHEY and CDR2 SMNVEV (reference sequence). This CDR3 spans 13 amino acids.

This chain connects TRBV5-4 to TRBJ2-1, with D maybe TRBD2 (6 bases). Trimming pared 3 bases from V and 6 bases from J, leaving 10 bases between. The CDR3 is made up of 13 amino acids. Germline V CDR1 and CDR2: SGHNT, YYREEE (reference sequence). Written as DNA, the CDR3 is TGTGCCAGCAGCTGGCGGGGTGGCAATGAGCAGTTCTTC. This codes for CASSWRGGNEQFF.

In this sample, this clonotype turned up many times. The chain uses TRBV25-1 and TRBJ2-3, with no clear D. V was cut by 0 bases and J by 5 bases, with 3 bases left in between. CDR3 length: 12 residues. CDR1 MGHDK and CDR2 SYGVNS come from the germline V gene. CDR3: CASSEYVDTQYF. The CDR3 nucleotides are TGTGCCAGCAGTGAATATGTAGATACGCAGTATTTT.

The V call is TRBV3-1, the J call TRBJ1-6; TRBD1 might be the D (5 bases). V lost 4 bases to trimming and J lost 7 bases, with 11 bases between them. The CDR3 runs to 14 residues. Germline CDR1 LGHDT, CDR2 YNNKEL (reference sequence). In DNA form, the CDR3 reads TGTGCCAGCAGCCTATGGGGACCGAATTCACCCCTCCACTTT. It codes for CASSLWGPNSPLHF. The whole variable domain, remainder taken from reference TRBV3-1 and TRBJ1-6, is DTAVSQTPKYLVTQMGNDKSIKCEQNLGHDTMYWYKQDSKKFLKIMFSYNNKELIINETVPNRFSPKSPDKAHLNLHINSLELGDSAVYFCASSLWGPNSPLHFGNGTRLTVT.